This T cell receptor (beta chain) came from a study of identical twins. Study conclusions and caveats: Partly confounded zero-insertion analyses could result from invariant MAIT and iNKT cells.

The CDR3 is 20 residues long. The germline gives CDR1 LGHNA, CDR2 YNFKEQ. Trimming removed 0 bases from V and 7 bases from J, with 27 bases in between. TCRdb processed the 5' RACE reads anew with MiXCR; each CDR3 protein has one entry. The sample carries hundreds of thousands of distinct CDR3 sequences, around 6% recorded once. Comment on this clonotype: Its antigen is currently unknown.

The V call is TRBV4-2, the J call TRBJ1-4, with D tentatively TRBD1 (5 bases). This sequence was found in a man between 18 and 35 years old in good health. The sequencing input was naive T cells sorted from blood. CDR3 coding DNA: TGTGCCAGCAGCCAAGAATGGAGTGGAAAGGGGATTGAGACACGTGAAAAACTGTTTTTT. Amino acids: CASSQEWSGKGIETREKLFF.